Listed here are 4 T cell receptor beta chains from one sample, sequenced in a study of shared clonotypes between healthy human individuals. Some clones are missing from TCRdb's copy, which holds only in-frame ones; the method was immunoSEQ multiplex PCR. The sample carries around 2,000,000 clones, about 95% recorded once. Naive CD8 isolation took CD45RO-negative cells positively selected for CCR7 and excluded terminally differentiated effector memory CD45RA+ cells. Specimen: naive CD8+ T cells sorted from blood. These receptors were taken from a man aged 18-30 years in good health.

The gene calls are TRBV7-8 and TRBJ2-6; D might be TRBD2 (5 bases). The germline CDR1 and CDR2 sequences are SGHVS and FQNEAQ. The CDR3 has 17 residues. Trimming took off 4 bases at V and 2 bases at J, with 15 bases between the two ends. This CDR3 reads CASSSPRRQPGANVLTF. The CDR3, as DNA: TGTGCCAGCAGCTCACCGAGGAGGCAACCTGGGGCCAACGTCCTGACTTTC.

The chain is built from TRBV7-3 and TRBJ2-3; the match to TRBD1 covers 8 bases. Germline lookup yields CDR1 SGHTA and CDR2 FQGTGA. The CDR3 runs 15 residues. The ends lost 5 bases at V and 2 bases at J; junction bases unmatched: 6. The CDR3: CASSDSGGLTDTQYF. The DNA of the CDR3 is TGTGCCAGCAGCGACTCAGGGGGCCTCACAGATACGCAGTATTTT.

This chain links TRBV7-3 with TRBJ1-4; D gene unclear. The germline V gene has CDR1 SGHTA and CDR2 FQGTGA. CDR3 size: 13 residues. Trimming removed 3 bases at V and 8 bases at J, with 10 bases between. CDR3 in amino acids: CASSLGSGEKLFF. The CDR3 nucleotides are TGTGCCAGCAGCTTGGGCTCCGGCGAAAAACTGTTTTTT.

For the CDR3, the DNA is TGTGCCAGCATCGCGGGGGGTCCCTCCTACGAGCAGTACTTC. It is translated as CASIAGGPSYEQYF. This sequence joins TRBV11-2 and TRBJ2-7; the match to TRBD2 covers 8 bases. J gave up 0 bases and V 7 bases, and 5 bases lay outside the gene matches. This CDR3 is built from 14 residues. Germline-derived CDR1 and CDR2 are SGHAT and FQNNGV.